This entry lists 20 T cell receptor beta chains sequenced from one sample in a study of T cell repertoires in cytomegalovirus infection. A single record per CDR3 protein comes from TCRdb applying MiXCR to the reads. The table lists some 77,000 distinct CDR3 sequences, 3.7% of them singletons, with around 4.4% in the top ten. The source material was PBMCs. The receptor source for this set is a human donor in good health (CMV status not recorded). Some clones in this sample may be carry-over from other donors' samples.

The chain combines TRBV10-3 with TRBJ1-4, with D maybe TRBD1 (6 bases). V shed 10 bases and J shed 7 bases, with 16 bases lying between them. In germline, CDR1 is ENHRY, CDR2 SYGVKD. The CDR3 extends over 13 amino acids. CDR3 in DNA: TGTGCCACCCGACAGGATCGGGGTGAAAAACTGTTTTTT. Residues: CATRQDRGEKLFF.

In this sample, this clonotype turned up many times. V is TRBV30 and J is TRBJ1-4, with 7 bases identical to TRBD1. The CDR3 has 15 residues. Per germline, CDR1 GTSNPN and CDR2 SVGIG (reference sequence). With 2 bases clipped from V and 5 bases from J, the junction kept 8 bases outside the gene matches. The CDR3 DNA follows: TGTGCCTGGAGTCTCCGGACAGGATTAAATGAAAAACTGTTTTTT. Protein product: CAWSLRTGLNEKLFF.

This clonotype has ten or more counts. V is TRBV30 and J is TRBJ2-3; no firm D call. V lost 3 bases and J 0 bases, leaving 4 bases between the germline ends. CDR3 length: 12 amino acids. Germline CDR1 is GTSNPN and CDR2 is SVGIG (reference sequence). CDR3 DNA: TGTGCCTGGAGCCTTAGCACAGATACGCAGTATTTT. The encoded protein is CAWSLSTDTQYF.

This clonotype was observed many times. This sequence joins TRBV7-2 and TRBJ1-2, with D perhaps TRBD1 (6 bases). The V gene lost 5 bases and the J gene lost 2 bases, with 9 bases spanning the gap. Germline V gives CDR1 SGHTA, CDR2 FQGNSA. CDR3 length equals 13 residues. The CDR3 region has the DNA TGTGCCAGCAGCGTTGGACAGAACTATGGCTACACCTTC. Protein product: CASSVGQNYGYTF.

This clonotype came up many times. DNA for the CDR3: TGTGCCAGCAGCTCGACTGGGGGGACGGTGCATCAGCCCCAGCATTTT. This encodes CASSSTGGTVHQPQHF. This chain links TRBV5-4 with TRBJ1-5; a weak D match, TRBD1 (5 bases). Between the trimmed V and J ends, which lost 3 bases and 5 bases, there was a span of 18 bases. The CDR3 is 16 residues long. The V gene's germline CDR1 is SGHNT and CDR2 YYREEE (reference sequence).

This clonotype was counted only a few times. The chain couples TRBV7-2 to TRBJ1-2; 7 nucleotides agree with TRBD1. This CDR3 is built from 14 residues. V was clipped by 1 base and J by 9 bases; unmatched bases: 8. CDR1 and CDR2 (germline): SGHTA, FQGNSA. CDR3 amino acids: CASSLGVTGRRYTF. The CDR3, as DNA: TGTGCCAGCAGCTTAGGTGTGACAGGGAGGCGCTACACCTTC.

This clonotype showed up many times. The chain employs TRBV18 and TRBJ1-5; D call uncertain. V shed 2 bases and J shed 2 bases, with 4 bases lying between them. This CDR3 spans 13 amino acids. Germline CDR1 KGHSH, CDR2 LQKENI. CDR3 region: CASSPGGNQPQHF. CDR3 nucleotide sequence: TGTGCCAGCTCACCAGGGGGCAATCAGCCCCAGCATTTT.

The sample holds many counts of this clonotype. The chain couples TRBV7-2 to TRBJ1-1; D remains unclear. Germline V gene lookup returns CDR1 SGHTA and CDR2 FQGNSA. V was shortened by 7 bases and J by 3 bases, with 15 bases between the two germline ends. The CDR3 runs to 14 residues. CDR3 in amino acids: CASKLGRPDTEAFF. CDR3 in DNA: TGTGCCAGCAAGCTTGGACGTCCTGACACTGAAGCTTTCTTT. Full variable domain (missing parts from reference TRBV7-2 and TRBJ1-1): GAGVSQSPSNKVTEKGKDVELRCDPISGHTALYWYRQSLGQGLEFLIYFQGNSAPDKSGLPSDRFSAERTGGSVSTLTIQRTQQEDSAVYLCASKLGRPDTEAFFGQGTRLTVV.

This clonotype was counted many times. CDR3: CASSSTQGQTGQPQHF. CDR3 coding DNA: TGTGCCAGCAGTTCCACGCAGGGGCAGACGGGTCAGCCCCAGCATTTT. The chain has TRBV12-3 or TRBV12-4 and TRBJ1-5, with D possibly being TRBD1 (6 bases). This CDR3 is built from 16 residues. V shed 4 bases and J shed 6 bases, with 19 bases lying between them.

The table lists this clonotype with many counts. V is TRBV7-2 and J is TRBJ1-4; D remains unclear. This CDR3 contains 17 residues. The germline CDR1 and CDR2 sequences are SGHTA and FQGNSA. V lost 0 bases and J 5 bases, leaving 16 bases between the germline ends. DNA of the CDR3: TGTGCCAGCAGCTTAGCGGGGTGGTCCCCCACAAATGAAAAACTGTTTTTT. The encoded protein is CASSLAGWSPTNEKLFF.

At least ten counts were recorded for this clonotype. The genes are TRBV11-2 and TRBJ2-3, with D possibly being TRBD1 (5 bases). V was shortened by 5 bases and J by 0 bases, with 12 bases between the two germline ends. CDR3 length: 15 amino acids. CDR1 is SGHAT, CDR2 FQNNGV, per germline. The CDR3 nucleotides read TGTGCCAGCAGCGCCAGGGTTTCTAGCACAGATACGCAGTATTTT. Translated, it gives CASSARVSSTDTQYF.

This clonotype was recorded many times. The chain is built from TRBV18 and TRBJ2-2; 7 nucleotides agree with TRBD1. V dropped 8 bases and J dropped 4; count of bases not matched to a gene: 10. This CDR3 comprises 15 residues. Germline assignment: CDR1 KGHSH and CDR2 LQKENI. CDR3 in DNA: TGTGCCAGCCAGAATACGGACAGGACCACCGGGGAGCTGTTTTTT. Translation gives CASQNTDRTTGELFF.

This clonotype was detected many times. The chain carries TRBV7-3 and TRBJ1-1; D is unclear. The germline V and J ends were trimmed by 4 bases and 4 bases, with 13 bases remaining between them. Germline values: CDR1 SGHTA, CDR2 FQGTGA. This CDR3 spans 14 amino acids. The CDR3 loop is CASSSMAGSTEAFF. DNA for the CDR3: TGTGCCAGCAGCTCCATGGCGGGTTCCACTGAAGCTTTCTTT.

This clonotype counts as medium-sized (0.01 to 0.1%). The J gene is TRBJ1-6, the V gene TRBV7-2; 10 nucleotides align to TRBD1. Germline CDR1 reads SGHTA; CDR2 reads FQGNSA. V was clipped by 5 bases and J by 7 bases; unmatched bases: 5. CDR3 length: 15 residues. The CDR3 region has the DNA TGTGCCAGCAGCGTACAGACAGGGGGCAATTCACCCCTCCACTTT. It translates to CASSVQTGGNSPLHF.

This clonotype came up many times. The V call is TRBV7-2, the J call TRBJ1-6; no clear D gene. Germline values: CDR1 SGHTA, CDR2 FQGNSA. The length of the CDR3 is 16 residues. V lost 1 base, J lost 0 bases, and 7 bases lay in between. In DNA, the CDR3 is TGTGCCAGCAGCTTAGGGGCAAACTCCTATAATTCACCCCTCCACTTT. Amino acids: CASSLGANSYNSPLHF.

This clonotype was seen repeatedly, ten times or more. The gene calls are TRBV6-5 and TRBJ1-3; no clear D. The CDR3 sequence is 17 residues long. CDR1 MNHEY and CDR2 SVGAGI come from the germline V gene. V was clipped by 0 bases and J by 0 bases, with 12 bases between them. As DNA, the CDR3 is TGTGCCAGCAGTTACTCGCTCCTTCTATCCTCTGGAAACACCATATATTTT. This codes for CASSYSLLLSSGNTIYF.

This clonotype was seen only a few times. J is TRBJ2-1 and V is TRBV6-5; the D is unclear. The CDR3 runs 12 residues. Germline assignment: CDR1 MNHEY and CDR2 SVGAGI. Trimming stripped 8 bases from V and 1 base from J, with 6 bases between. The CDR3 coding sequence is TGTGCCAGCGGCGCTTCCTACAATGAGCAGTTCTTC. Encoded protein: CASGASYNEQFF.

This clonotype was seen many times. The chain employs TRBV7-2 and TRBJ2-3, with D perhaps matching TRBD1 (6 bases). CDR3 length: 15 residues. Trimming removed 4 bases at V and 4 bases at J, with 15 bases between. Germline CDR1 and CDR2: SGHTA and FQGNSA. The CDR3 sequence: CASSSITSGADTQYF. CDR3 bases: TGTGCCAGCAGCTCAATAACGTCAGGGGCAGATACGCAGTATTTT.

At least ten counts were recorded for this clonotype. This rearrangement joins TRBV19 to TRBJ1-2, with D possibly matching TRBD1 (5 bases). V was trimmed by 7 bases and J by 8 bases, leaving 20 bases between them. Looked up from germline, CDR1 is LNHDA and CDR2 is SQIVND (reference sequence). The CDR3 is made up of 14 amino acids. This CDR3 reads CASNGAGPMNGYTF. CDR3 coding DNA: TGTGCCAGTAACGGGGCCGGCCCTATGAACGGCTACACCTTC. The entire variable domain, with the rest obtained from reference TRBV19 and TRBJ1-2, is as follows: DGGITQSPKYLFRKEGQNVTLSCEQNLNHDAMYWYRQDPGQGLRLIYYSQIVNDFQKGDIAEGYSVSREKKESFPLTVTSAQKNPTAFYLCASNGAGPMNGYTFGSGTRLTVV.

This clonotype was observed at least ten times. CDR3 DNA sequence: TGTGCCAGCAGCTTAGAGGCGGAGGGAGTGCAGTTCTTC. Translating gives CASSLEAEGVQFF. The chain combines TRBV7-2 with TRBJ2-1, with D perhaps TRBD2 (6 bases). Germline-derived CDR1 and CDR2 are SGHTA and FQGNSA. CDR3 length: 13 residues. V was pared by 1 base and J by 12 bases, with 13 bases between.